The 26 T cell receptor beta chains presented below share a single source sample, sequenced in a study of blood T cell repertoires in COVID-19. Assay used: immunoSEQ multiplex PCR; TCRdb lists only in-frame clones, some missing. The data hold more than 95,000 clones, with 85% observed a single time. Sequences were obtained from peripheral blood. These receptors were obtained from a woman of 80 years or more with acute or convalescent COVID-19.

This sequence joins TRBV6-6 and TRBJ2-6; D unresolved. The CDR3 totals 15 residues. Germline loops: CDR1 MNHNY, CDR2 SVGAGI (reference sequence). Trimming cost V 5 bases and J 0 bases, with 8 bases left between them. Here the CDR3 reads CASSNRISGANVLTF. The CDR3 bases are TGTGCCAGCAGTAACAGAATCTCTGGGGCCAACGTCCTGACTTTC.

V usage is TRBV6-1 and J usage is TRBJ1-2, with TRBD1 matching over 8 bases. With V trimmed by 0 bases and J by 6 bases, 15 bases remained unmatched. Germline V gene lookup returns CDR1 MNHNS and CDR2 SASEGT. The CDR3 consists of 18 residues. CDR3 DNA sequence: TGTGCCAGCAGTGAAGCCTCTGGGAGGGCTGGACAGGGCCATGGCTACACCTTC. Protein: CASSEASGRAGQGHGYTF.

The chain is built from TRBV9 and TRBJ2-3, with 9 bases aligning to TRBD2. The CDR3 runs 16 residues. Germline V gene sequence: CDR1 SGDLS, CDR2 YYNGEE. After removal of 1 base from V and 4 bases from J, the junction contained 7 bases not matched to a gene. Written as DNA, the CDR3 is TGTGCCAGCAGCGTACAAGCGGGGGGCGGAGCAGATACGCAGTATTTT. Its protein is CASSVQAGGGADTQYF. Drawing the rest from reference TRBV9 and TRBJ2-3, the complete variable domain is DSGVTQTPKHLITATGQRVTLRCSPRSGDLSVYWYQQSLDQGLQFLIQYYNGEERAKGNILERFSAQQFPDLHSELNLSSLELGDSALYFCASSVQAGGGADTQYFGPGTRLTVL.

As DNA, the CDR3 is TGTGCCAGCAGCCCTCTTAGGGGGCAAGATACGCAGTATTTT. This translates into CASSPLRGQDTQYF. The chain recombines TRBV5-8 with TRBJ2-3; 7 bases map to TRBD1. Germline CDR1 reads SGHTS; CDR2 reads YDEGEE. The CDR3 runs 14 residues. The junction had 7 bases not matched to a gene; V was cut back by 4 bases and J by 5 bases. Using reference TRBV5-8 and TRBJ2-3 for the parts outside the CDR3, the full variable domain is EAGVTQSPTHLIKTRGQQATLRCSPISGHTSVYWYQQALGLGLQFLLWYDEGEERNRGNFPPRFSGRQFPNYSSELNVNALELEDSALYLCASSPLRGQDTQYFGPGTRLTVL.

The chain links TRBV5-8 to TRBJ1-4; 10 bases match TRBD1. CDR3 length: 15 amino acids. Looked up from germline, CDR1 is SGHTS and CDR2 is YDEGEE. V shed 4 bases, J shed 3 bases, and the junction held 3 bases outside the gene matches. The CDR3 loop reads CASSRGTGANEKLFF. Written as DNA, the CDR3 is TGTGCCAGCAGCCGCGGGACAGGGGCTAATGAAAAACTGTTTTTT.

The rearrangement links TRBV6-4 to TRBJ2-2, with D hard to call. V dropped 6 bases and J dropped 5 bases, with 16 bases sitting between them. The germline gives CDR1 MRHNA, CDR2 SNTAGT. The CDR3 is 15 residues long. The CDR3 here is CASSRTAQLTGELFF. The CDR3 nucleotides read TGTGCCAGCAGCAGAACAGCCCAGTTAACCGGGGAGCTGTTTTTT.

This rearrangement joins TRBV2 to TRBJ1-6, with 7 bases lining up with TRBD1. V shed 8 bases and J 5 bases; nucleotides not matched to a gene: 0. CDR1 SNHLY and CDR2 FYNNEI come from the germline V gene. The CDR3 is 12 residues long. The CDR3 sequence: CASDRDNSPLHF. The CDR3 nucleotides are TGTGCCAGCGACAGGGATAATTCACCCCTCCACTTT.

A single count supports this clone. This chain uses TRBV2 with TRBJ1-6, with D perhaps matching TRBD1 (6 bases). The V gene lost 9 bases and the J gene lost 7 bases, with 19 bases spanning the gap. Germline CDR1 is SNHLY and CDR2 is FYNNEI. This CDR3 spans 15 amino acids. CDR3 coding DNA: TGTGCCAGTGTGACGGGACACGGTTGGAATTCACCCCTCCACTTT. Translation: CASVTGHGWNSPLHF.

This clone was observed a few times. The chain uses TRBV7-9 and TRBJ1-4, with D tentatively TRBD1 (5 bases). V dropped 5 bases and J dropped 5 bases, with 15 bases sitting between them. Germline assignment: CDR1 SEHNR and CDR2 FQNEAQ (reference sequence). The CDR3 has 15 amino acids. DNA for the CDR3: TGTGCCAGCAGCCCCGGAGGGACGGTCAATGAAAAACTGTTTTTT. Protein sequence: CASSPGGTVNEKLFF.

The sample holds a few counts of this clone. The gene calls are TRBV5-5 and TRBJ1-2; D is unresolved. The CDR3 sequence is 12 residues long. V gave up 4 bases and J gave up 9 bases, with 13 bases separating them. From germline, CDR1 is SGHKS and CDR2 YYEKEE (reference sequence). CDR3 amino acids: CASSKTSSSYTF. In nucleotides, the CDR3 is TGTGCCAGCAGCAAAACCTCCAGTAGCTACACCTTC.

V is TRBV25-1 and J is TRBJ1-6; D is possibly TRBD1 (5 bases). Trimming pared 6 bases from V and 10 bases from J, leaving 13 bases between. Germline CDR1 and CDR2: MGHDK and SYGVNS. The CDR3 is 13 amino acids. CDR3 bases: TGTGCCAGCAGGGATTCGGGGGGATCACCCCTCCACTTT. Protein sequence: CASRDSGGSPLHF.

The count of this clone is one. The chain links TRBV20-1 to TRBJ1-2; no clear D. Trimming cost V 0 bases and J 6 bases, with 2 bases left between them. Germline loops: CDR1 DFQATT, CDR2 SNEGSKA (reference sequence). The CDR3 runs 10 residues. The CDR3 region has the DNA TGCAGTGCTAGAGATAATGGCTACACCTTC. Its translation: CSARDNGYTF.

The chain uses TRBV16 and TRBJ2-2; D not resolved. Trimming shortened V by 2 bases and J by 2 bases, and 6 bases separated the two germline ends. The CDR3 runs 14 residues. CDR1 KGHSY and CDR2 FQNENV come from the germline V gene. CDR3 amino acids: CASSQGHNTGELFF. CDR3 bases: TGTGCCAGCAGCCAAGGGCACAACACCGGGGAGCTGTTTTTT.

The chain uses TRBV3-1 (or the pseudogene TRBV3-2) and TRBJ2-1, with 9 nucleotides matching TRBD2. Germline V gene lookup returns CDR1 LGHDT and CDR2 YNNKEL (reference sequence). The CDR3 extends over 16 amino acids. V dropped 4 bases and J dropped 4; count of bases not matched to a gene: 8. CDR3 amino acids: CASSPPSGDRYNEQFF. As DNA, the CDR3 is TGTGCCAGCAGCCCCCCTAGCGGGGACCGATACAATGAGCAGTTCTTC.

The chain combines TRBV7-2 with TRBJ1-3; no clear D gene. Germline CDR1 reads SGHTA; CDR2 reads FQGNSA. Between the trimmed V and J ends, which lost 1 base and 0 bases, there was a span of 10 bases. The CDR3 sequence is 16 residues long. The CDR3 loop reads CASSLGAANSGNTIYF. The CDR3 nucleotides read TGTGCCAGCAGCTTAGGGGCAGCCAACTCTGGAAACACCATATATTTT.

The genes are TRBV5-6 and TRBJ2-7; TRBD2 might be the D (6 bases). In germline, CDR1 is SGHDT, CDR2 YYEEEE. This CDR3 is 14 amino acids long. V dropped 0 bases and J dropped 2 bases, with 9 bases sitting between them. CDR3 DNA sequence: TGTGCCAGCAGCTTGGTTCGGGGGACCTACGAGCAGTACGTC. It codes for CASSLVRGTYEQYV.

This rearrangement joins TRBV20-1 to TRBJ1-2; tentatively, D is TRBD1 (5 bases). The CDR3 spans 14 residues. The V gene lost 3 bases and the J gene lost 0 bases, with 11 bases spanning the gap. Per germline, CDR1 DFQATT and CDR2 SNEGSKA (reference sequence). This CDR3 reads CSASSGRANYGYTF. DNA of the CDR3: TGCAGTGCTAGTTCAGGGAGGGCTAACTATGGCTACACCTTC.

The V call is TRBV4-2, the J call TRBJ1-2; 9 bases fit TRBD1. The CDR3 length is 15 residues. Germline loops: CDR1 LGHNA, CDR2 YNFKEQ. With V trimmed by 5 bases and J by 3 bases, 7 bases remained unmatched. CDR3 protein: CASSRGTGNDYGYTF. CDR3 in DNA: TGTGCCAGCAGCAGAGGGACAGGGAACGACTATGGCTACACCTTC.

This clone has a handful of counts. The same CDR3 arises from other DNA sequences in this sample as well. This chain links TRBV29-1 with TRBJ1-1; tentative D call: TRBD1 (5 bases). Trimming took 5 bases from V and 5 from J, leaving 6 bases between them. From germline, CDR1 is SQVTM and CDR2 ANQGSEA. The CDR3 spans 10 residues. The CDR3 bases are TGCAGCGTTCGGGGGACTGAAGCTTTCTTT. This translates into CSVRGTEAFF.

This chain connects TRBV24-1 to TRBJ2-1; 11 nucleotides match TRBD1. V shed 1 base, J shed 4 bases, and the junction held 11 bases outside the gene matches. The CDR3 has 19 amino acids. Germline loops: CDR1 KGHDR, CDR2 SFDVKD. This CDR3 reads CATSDFTPSRDRGYNEQFF. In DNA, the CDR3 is TGTGCCACCAGTGATTTCACCCCCAGCCGGGACAGGGGGTACAATGAGCAGTTCTTC.

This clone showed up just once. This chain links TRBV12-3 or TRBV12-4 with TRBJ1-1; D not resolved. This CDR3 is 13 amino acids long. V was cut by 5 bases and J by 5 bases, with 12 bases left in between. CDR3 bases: TGTGCCAGCAGTAGAGACTCCATGACTGAAGCTTTCTTT. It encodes CASSRDSMTEAFF.

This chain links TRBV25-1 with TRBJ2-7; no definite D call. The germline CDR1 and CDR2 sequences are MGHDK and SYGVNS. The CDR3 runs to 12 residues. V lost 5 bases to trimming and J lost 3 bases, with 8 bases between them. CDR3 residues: CASSSRGYEQYF. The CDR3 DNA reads TGTGCCAGCAGTAGCAGAGGCTACGAGCAGTACTTC.

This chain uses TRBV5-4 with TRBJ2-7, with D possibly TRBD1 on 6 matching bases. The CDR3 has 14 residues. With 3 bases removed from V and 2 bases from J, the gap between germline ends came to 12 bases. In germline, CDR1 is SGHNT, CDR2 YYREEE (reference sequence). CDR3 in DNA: TGTGCCAGCAGCTCCGGGACATTTACCTACGAGCAGTACTTC. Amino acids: CASSSGTFTYEQYF. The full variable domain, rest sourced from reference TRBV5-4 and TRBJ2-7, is ETGVTQSPTHLIKTRGQQVTLRCSSQSGHNTVSWYQQALGQGPQFIFQYYREEENGRGNFPPRFSGLQFPNYSSELNVNALELDDSALYLCASSSGTFTYEQYFGPGTRLTVT.

The CDR3 loop is CASSLPHSGYTF. CDR3 bases: TGTGCCAGCAGCTTACCCCATTCTGGCTACACCTTC. The genes are TRBV13 and TRBJ1-2; no firm D call. In germline, CDR1 is PRHDT, CDR2 FYEKMQ (reference sequence). The length of the CDR3 is 12 residues. V was trimmed by 2 bases and J by 7 bases, leaving 8 bases between them.

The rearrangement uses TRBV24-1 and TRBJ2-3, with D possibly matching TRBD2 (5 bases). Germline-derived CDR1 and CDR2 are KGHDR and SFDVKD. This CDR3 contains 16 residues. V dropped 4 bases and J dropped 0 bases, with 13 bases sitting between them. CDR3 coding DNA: TGTGCCACCAGTGACCCGGGTGGCGGGAGCACAGATACGCAGTATTTT. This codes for CATSDPGGGSTDTQYF.

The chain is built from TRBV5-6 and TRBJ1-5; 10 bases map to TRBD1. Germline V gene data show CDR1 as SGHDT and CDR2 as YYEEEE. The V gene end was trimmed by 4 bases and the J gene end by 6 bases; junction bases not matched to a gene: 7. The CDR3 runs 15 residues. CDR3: CASSPGQGTIQPQHF. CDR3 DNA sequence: TGTGCCAGCAGCCCGGGACAGGGGACAATTCAGCCCCAGCATTTT.